Ten or more counts support the clone carrying this T cell receptor beta chain. This specimen belongs to a study of blood T cells in healthy people across ages. A second PCR, run for roughly 7 to 12 cycles, used a sample-barcoded 5' primer plus a J-beta primer mix. In TCRdb, the 5' RACE reads were re-called with MiXCR into one record per CDR3 protein. This table has approximately 810,000 distinct CDR3 sequences, around 26% appearing once. This CDR3 is 13 amino acids long. V was trimmed by 4 bases and J by 12 bases, leaving 16 bases between them. The germline gives CDR1 SGHTA, CDR2 FQGNSA. The origin of this receptor is a woman older than 75 in good health. This chain links TRBV7-2 with TRBJ2-1, with D perhaps TRBD1 or TRBD2 (5 bases each). The source material was blood. CDR3 protein: CASSSPGTQRQFF. The CDR3 nucleotides are TGTGCCAGCAGCTCCCCCGGGACCCAAAGGCAGTTCTTC.